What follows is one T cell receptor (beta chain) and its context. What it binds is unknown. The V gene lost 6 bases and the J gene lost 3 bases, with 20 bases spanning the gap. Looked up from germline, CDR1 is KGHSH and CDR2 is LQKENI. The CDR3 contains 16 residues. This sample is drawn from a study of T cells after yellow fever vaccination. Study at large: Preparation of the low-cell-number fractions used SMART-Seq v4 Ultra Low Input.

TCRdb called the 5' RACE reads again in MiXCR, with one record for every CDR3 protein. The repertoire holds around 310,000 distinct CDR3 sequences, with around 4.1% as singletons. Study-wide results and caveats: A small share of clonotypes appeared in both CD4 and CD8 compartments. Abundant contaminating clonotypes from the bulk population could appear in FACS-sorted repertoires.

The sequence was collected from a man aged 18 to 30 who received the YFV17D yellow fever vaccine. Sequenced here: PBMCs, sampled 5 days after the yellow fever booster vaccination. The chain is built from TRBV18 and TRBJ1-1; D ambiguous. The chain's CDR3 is CASSRGFGESDTEAFF. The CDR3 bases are TGTGCCAGCTCGCGCGGTTTTGGCGAATCGGACACTGAAGCTTTCTTT.